This TCR beta chain appears in the sequencing data of a study of blood T cell repertoires in COVID-19. Repertoires were generated with immunoSEQ multiplex PCR, while TCRdb's copy carries only in-frame clones and drops some. The table shows tens of thousands of clones, with 85% occurring only once. V dropped 10 bases and J dropped 1; count of bases not matched to a gene: 3. Per the germline V gene, CDR1 is ENHRY and CDR2 is SYGVKD. The CDR3 has 12 amino acids. The sample was peripheral blood. This clonotype was sampled from a human donor in a cohort sampled during active COVID-19. The chain recombines TRBV10-3 with TRBJ2-5, with 7 bases matching TRBD2. The CDR3 DNA sequence: TGTGCCACCCGCGGGAGCCAAGAGACCCAGTACTTC. Translation: CATRGSQETQYF.